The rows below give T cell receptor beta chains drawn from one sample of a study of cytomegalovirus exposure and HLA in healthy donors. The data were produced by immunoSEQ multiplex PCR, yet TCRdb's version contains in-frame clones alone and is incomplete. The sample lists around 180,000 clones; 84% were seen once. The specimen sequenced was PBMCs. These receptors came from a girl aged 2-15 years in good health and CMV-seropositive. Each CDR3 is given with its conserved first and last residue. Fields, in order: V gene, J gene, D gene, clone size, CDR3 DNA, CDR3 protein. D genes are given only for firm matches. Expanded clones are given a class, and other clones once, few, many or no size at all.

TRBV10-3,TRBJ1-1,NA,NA,TGTGCCATCACGCCAGGGAACACTGAAGCTTTCTTT,CAITPGNTEAFF
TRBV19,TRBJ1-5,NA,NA,TGTGCCAGTAGTATCTACAGACCTAGCAATCAGCCCCAGCATTTT,CASSIYRPSNQPQHF
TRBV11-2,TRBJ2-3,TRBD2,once,TGTGCCAGCAGCCAAGAGGCCGGACTAGAGGGGGATACGCAGTATTTT,CASSQEAGLEGDTQYF
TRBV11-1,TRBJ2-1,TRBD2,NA,TGTGCCAGCAGCTTAGCTCTAGCGGGAGGTCAGGGTGAGCAGTTCTTC,CASSLALAGGQGEQFF
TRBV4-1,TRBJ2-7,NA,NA,TGCGCCAGCAGCCAAGATCGGAAGGGACAATACTACGAGCAGTACTTC,CASSQDRKGQYYEQYF
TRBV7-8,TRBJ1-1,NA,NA,TGTGCCAGCAGCAAAGCCGTCAACACTGAAGCTTTCTTT,CASSKAVNTEAFF
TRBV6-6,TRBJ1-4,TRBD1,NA,TGTGCCAGCAGTCGCCGCGGACAGGGCGGGGAGGGACTGTTTTTT,CASSRRGQGGEGLFF
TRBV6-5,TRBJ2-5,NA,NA,TGTGCCAGCAGCCAGGGTGCCCCCCCCCAAGAGACCCAGTACTTC,CASSQGAPPQETQYF
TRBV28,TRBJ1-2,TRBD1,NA,TGTGCCAGCAGTTACAGGGGGAGGAACTATGGCTACACCTTC,CASSYRGRNYGYTF
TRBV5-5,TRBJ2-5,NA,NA,TGTGCCAGCAGCTTGGAGGCAGCGACAGAGACCCAGTACTTC,CASSLEAATETQYF
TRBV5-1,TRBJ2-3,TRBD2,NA,TGCGCCAGCAGCCTAGGACTAGCGGGGGCGACTGATACGCAGTATTTT,CASSLGLAGATDTQYF
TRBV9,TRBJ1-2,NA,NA,TGTGCCAGCAGCACTACACCGTACAACTATGGCTACACCTTC,CASSTTPYNYGYTF
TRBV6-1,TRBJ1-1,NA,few,TGTGCCACCTTTTACCAGGGTGGCACTGAAGCTTTCTTT,CATFYQGGTEAFF
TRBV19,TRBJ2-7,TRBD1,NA,TGTGCCAGTAGTACCCTAACCGGACAGGGGGCTTACGAGCAGTACTTC,CASSTLTGQGAYEQYF
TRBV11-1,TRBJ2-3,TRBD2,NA,TGTGCCAGCAGCTCGGGGGGGGCCGGAACAGATACGCAGTATTTT,CASSSGGAGTDTQYF
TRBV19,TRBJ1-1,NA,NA,TGTGCCAGTAGACCCGTGGGGGCCCAGAACACTGAAGCTTTCTTT,CASRPVGAQNTEAFF
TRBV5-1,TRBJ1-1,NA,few,TGCGCCAGCACCCAAGGGGGAAACACTGAAGCTTTCTTT,CASTQGGNTEAFF
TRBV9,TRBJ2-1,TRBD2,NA,TGTGCCAGCAGCGTCGGGGGGGAGAACGATGAGCAGTTCTTC,CASSVGGENDEQFF
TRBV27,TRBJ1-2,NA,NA,TGTGCCAGCAGTTTATCCCTAGGGGGTGGTGGCTACACCTTC,CASSLSLGGGGYTF
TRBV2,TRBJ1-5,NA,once,TGTGCCAGCTCAGGCGTGGTGGGCAATCAGCCCCAGCATTTT,CASSGVVGNQPQHF
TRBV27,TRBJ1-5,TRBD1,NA,TGTGCCAGCAGACAGGGGGCAAGCAATCAGCCCCAGCATTTT,CASRQGASNQPQHF
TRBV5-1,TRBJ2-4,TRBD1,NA,TGCGCCAGCAGCCCAGGGACAGACCTCGGGGACATTCAGTACTTC,CASSPGTDLGDIQYF
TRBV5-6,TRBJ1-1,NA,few,TGTGCCAGCAGCTTTCCGGGGGGGAACACTGAAGCTTTCTTT,CASSFPGGNTEAFF
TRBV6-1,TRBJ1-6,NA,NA,TGTGCCAGCAGTAACAGGGATTCCACGAATTCACCCCTCCACTTT,CASSNRDSTNSPLHF
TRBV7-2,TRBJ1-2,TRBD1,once,TGTGCCAGCAGCTCCTCTACAGGGGTTGGCTACACCTTC,CASSSSTGVGYTF
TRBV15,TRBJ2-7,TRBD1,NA,TGTGCCACCAGCAAACAGGGGTATGAGCAGTACTTC,CATSKQGYEQYF
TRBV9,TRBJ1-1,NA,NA,TGTGCCAGCAGCACGGACCCGGGGACTGAAGCTTTCTTT,CASSTDPGTEAFF
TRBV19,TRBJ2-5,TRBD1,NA,TGTGCCAGTAGTAAGGACAGGGGTAAGACCCAGTACTTC,CASSKDRGKTQYF
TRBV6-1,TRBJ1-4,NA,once,TGTGCCAGCAGTGCAGGGACTCAAGGACGAGAAAAACTGTTTTTT,CASSAGTQGREKLFF
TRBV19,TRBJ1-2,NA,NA,TGTGCCAGTAGTATAGATCGGGGTACCAATGGCTACACCTTC,CASSIDRGTNGYTF
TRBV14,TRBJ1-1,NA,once,TGTGCCAGCAGCCAAGTCTGGCTGACTGAAGCTTTCTTT,CASSQVWLTEAFF
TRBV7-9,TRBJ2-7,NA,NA,TGTTCCAGCAGCTTAGCGAGAGGTCCGGGGGAGCAGTACTTC,CSSSLARGPGEQYF
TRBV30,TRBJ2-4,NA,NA,TGTGCCTGGCATGACAGGTTAAACATTCAGTACTTC,CAWHDRLNIQYF
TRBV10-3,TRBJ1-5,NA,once,TGTGCCAGTAGGGGTTCGGTCGTCGATCAGCCCCAGCATTTT,CASRGSVVDQPQHF
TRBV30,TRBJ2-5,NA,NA,TGTGCCTGGAGGTCACTCCAGCGGCGGGAGACCCAGTACTTC,CAWRSLQRRETQYF
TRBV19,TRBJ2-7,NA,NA,TGTGCCAGTAGTCCAAAAGCCGAAAGCTCCTACGAGCAGTACTTC,CASSPKAESSYEQYF
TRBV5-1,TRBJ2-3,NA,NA,TGCGCCAGCAGCTTGGGGCAGGGCCCAGATACGCAGTATTTT,CASSLGQGPDTQYF
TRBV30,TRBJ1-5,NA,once,TGTGCCTGGAGTTCCATACAGGGATCGGGGCAGCCCCAGCATTTT,CAWSSIQGSGQPQHF
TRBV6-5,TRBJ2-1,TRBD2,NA,TGTGCCAGCAGCCCTAGGACTAGCGGCGAGCAGTTCTTC,CASSPRTSGEQFF
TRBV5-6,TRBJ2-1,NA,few,TGTGCCAGCAGCTTCGAGGACTCCTACAATGAGCAGTTCTTC,CASSFEDSYNEQFF
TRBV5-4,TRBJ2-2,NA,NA,TGTGCCAGCATCGAGCGGCCAAATGCGAACACCGGGGAGCTGTTTTTT,CASIERPNANTGELFF
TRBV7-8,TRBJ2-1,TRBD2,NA,TGTGCCAGCAGCTACATGGGACTAGCGGGAGTGTATGAGCAGTTCTTC,CASSYMGLAGVYEQFF
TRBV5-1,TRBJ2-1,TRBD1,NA,TGCGCCAGCAGCTTGGCGGACAGGCGGAACAATGAGCAGTTCTTC,CASSLADRRNNEQFF
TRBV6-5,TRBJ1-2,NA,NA,TGTGCCAGCAGTCCCCGGGGAGGCATCTATGGCTACACCTTC,CASSPRGGIYGYTF
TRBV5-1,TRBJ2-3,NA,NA,TGCGCCAGCAGCTTGTACGGGGAGGGGGGCACAGATACGCAGTATTTT,CASSLYGEGGTDTQYF
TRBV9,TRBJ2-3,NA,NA,TGTGCCAGCAGCGATACCGGGACAAACACAGATACGCAGTATTTT,CASSDTGTNTDTQYF
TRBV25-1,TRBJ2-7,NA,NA,TGTGCCAGCAGTGAATTTAGGACAACCGAGCAGTACTTC,CASSEFRTTEQYF
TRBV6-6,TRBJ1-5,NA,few,TGTGCCAGCAGTTACGACAGTTTAAGCCAGCCCCAGCATTTT,CASSYDSLSQPQHF
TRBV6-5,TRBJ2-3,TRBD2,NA,TGTGCCAGCAGTTACAGCGGGAGGCAGGGAGATACGCAGTATTTT,CASSYSGRQGDTQYF
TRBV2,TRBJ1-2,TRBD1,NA,TGTGCCAGCACCTCGGACAGGCTCCTAGGGGGCTACACCTTC,CASTSDRLLGGYTF
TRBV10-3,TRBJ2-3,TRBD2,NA,TGTGCCATCAGGAAGTTAGCGGGAGGGCCAGATACGCAGTATTTT,CAIRKLAGGPDTQYF
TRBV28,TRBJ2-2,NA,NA,TGTGCCAGCAGTTTTCTGGGCAGGGGTACCGGGGAGCTGTTTTTT,CASSFLGRGTGELFF
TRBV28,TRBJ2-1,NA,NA,TGTGCCAGCAGCTCCTCGGGGGTTTCCTCCTACAATGAGCAGTTCTTC,CASSSSGVSSYNEQFF
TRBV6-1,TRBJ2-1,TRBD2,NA,TGTGCCAGCAGGAACAGCGGGAGCACGGTCAATGAGCAGTTCTTC,CASRNSGSTVNEQFF
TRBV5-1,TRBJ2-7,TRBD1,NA,TGCGCCAGCAGCTTGGGGACAGGGGGCAGCTACGAGCAGTACTTC,CASSLGTGGSYEQYF
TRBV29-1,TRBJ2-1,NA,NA,TGCAGCGTTGAAACTGCGGACAATGAGCAGTTCTTC,CSVETADNEQFF
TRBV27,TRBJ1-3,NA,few,TGTGCCAGCAGAGGAGCAGGAAACACCATATATTTT,CASRGAGNTIYF
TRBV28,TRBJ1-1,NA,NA,TGTGCCAGCAGTTTACTTGCTCGCGGCGGAGGAGCTTTCTTT,CASSLLARGGGAFF